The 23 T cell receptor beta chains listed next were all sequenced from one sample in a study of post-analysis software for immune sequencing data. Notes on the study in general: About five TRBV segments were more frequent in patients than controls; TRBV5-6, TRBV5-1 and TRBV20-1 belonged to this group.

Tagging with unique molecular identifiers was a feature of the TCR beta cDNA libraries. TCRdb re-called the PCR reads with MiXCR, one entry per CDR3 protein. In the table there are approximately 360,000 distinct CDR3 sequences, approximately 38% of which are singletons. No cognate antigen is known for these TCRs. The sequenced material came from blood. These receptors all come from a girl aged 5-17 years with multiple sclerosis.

Here the CDR3 reads CASRVDRAVGNTIYF. The DNA of the CDR3 is TGTGCCAGCAGGGTTGACAGGGCCGTCGGCAACACCATATATTTT. This sequence joins TRBV7-2 and TRBJ1-3, with 7 bases fitting TRBD1. The CDR3 loop spans 15 amino acids. The J segment lost 7 bases and the V segment lost 6 bases, leaving 12 bases of the junction unmatched. Germline V gene data show CDR1 as SGHTA and CDR2 as FQGNSA.

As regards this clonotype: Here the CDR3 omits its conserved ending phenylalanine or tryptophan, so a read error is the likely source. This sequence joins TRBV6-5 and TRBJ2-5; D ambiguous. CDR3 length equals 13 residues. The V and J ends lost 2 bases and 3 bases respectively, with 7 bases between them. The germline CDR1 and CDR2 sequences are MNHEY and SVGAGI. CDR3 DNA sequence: TGTGCCAGCAGTTACAATAGGAAAGAGACCCAGTACTTA. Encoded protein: CASSYNRKETQYL.

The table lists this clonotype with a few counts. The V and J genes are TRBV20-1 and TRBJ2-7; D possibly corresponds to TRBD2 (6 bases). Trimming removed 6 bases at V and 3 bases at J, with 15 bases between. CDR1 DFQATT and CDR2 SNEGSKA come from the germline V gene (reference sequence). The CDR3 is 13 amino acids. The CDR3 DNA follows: TGCAGTGCCTGGGGGGAGTCGGACTACGAGCAGTACTTC. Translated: CSAWGESDYEQYF.

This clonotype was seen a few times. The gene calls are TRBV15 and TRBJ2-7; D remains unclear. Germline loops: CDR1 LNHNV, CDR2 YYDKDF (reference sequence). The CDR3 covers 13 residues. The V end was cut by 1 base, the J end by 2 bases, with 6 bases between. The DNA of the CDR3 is TGTGCCACCAGCAGAGTCCCAGCCTACGAGCAGTACTTC. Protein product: CATSRVPAYEQYF.

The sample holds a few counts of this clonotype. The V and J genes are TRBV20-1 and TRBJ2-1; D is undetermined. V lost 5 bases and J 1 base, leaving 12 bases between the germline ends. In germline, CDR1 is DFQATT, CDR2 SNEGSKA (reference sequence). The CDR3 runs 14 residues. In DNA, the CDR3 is TGCAGTGCTGGAGCGTACGATTCCTACAATGAGCAGTTCTTC. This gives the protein CSAGAYDSYNEQFF.

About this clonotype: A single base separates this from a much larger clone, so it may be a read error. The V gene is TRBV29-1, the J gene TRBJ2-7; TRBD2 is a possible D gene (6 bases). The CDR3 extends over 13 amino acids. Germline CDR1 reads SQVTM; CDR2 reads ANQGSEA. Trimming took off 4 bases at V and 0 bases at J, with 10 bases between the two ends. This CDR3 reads CSVVEGTSYEQYF. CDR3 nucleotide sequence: TGCAGCGTTGTGGAGGGGACCTCCTACGAGCAGTACTTC.

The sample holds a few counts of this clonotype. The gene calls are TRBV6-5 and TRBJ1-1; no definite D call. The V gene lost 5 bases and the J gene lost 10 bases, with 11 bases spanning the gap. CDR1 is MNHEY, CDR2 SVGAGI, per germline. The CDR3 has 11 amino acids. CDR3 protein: CASSPGIGAFF. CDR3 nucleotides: TGTGCCAGCAGTCCTGGGATAGGAGCTTTCTTT.

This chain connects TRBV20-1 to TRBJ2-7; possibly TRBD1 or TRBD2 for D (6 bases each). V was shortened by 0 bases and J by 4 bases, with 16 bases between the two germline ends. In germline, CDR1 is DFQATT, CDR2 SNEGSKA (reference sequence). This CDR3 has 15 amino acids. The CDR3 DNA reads TGCAGTGCTAGAGATCCCCGGGGGCCCATTTACGAGCAGTACTTC. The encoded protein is CSARDPRGPIYEQYF.

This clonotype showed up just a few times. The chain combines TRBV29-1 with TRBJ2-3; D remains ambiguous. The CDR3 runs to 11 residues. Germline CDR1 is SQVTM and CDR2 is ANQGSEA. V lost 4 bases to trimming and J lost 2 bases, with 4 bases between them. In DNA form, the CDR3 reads TGCAGCGTTGTAGACACAGATACGCAGTATTTT. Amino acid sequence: CSVVDTDTQYF.

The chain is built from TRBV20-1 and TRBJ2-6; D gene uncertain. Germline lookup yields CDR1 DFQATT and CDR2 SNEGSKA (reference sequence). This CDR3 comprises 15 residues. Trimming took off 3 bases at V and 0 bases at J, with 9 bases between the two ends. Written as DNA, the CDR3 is TGCAGTGCTAGTGGGCTAAGCTCTGGGGCCAACGTCCTGACTTTC. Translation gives CSASGLSSGANVLTF.

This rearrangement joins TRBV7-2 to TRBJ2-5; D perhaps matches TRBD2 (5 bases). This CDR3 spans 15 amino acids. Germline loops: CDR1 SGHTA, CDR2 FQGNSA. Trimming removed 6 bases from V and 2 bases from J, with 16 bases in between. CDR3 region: CASRDRGNRQETQYF. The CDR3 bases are TGTGCCAGCAGGGACCGGGGAAATAGGCAAGAGACCCAGTACTTC. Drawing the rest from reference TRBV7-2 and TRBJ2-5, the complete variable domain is GAGVSQSPSNKVTEKGKDVELRCDPISGHTALYWYRQSLGQGLEFLIYFQGNSAPDKSGLPSDRFSAERTGGSVSTLTIQRTQQEDSAVYLCASRDRGNRQETQYFGPGTRLLVL.

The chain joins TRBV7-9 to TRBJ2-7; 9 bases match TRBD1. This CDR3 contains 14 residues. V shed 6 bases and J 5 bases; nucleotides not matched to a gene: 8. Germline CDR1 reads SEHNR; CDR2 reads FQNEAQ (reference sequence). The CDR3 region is CASSSVDRGDEQYF. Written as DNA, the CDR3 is TGTGCCAGCAGTAGTGTGGACAGGGGTGACGAGCAGTACTTC. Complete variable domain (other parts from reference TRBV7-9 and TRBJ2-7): DTGVSQNPRHKITKRGQNVTFRCDPISEHNRLYWYRQTLGQGPEFLTYFQNEAQLEKSRLLSDRFSAERPKGSFSTLEIQRTEQGDSAMYLCASSSVDRGDEQYFGPGTRLTVT.

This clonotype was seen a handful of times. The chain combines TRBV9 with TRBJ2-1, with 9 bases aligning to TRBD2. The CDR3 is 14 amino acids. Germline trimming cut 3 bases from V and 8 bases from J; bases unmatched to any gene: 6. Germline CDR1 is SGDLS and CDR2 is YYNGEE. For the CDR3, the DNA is TGTGCCAGCAGCGCAGCGGGGGGCCTAGATGAGCAGTTCTTC. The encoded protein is CASSAAGGLDEQFF.

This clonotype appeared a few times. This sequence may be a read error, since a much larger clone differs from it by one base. In DNA, the CDR3 is TGTGCCGGCAGCCAGGGACGTAGCACAGATACGCAGTATTTT. This gives the protein CAGSQGRSTDTQYF. The V gene is TRBV7-2, the J gene TRBJ2-3; possibly TRBD1 or TRBD2 for D (5 bases each). Germline-derived CDR1 and CDR2 are SGHTA and FQGNSA. There are 14 residues in the CDR3.

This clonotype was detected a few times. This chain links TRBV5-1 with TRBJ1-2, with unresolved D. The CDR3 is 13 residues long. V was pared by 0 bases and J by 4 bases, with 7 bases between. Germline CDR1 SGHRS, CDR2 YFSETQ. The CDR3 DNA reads TGCGCCAGCAGCTTGGAGGATGTCTATGGCTACACCTTC. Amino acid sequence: CASSLEDVYGYTF.

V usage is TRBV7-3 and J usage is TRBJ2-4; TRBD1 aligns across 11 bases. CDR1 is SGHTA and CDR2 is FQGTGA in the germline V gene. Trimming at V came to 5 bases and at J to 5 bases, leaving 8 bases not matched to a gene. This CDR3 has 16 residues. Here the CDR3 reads CASSVTGTGGQNIQYF. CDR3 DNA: TGTGCCAGCAGCGTTACCGGGACAGGGGGTCAAAACATTCAGTACTTC. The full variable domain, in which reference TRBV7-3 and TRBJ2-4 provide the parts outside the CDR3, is GAGVSQTPSNKVTEKGKYVELRCDPISGHTALYWYRQSLGQGPEFLIYFQGTGAADDSGLPNDRFFAVRPEGSVSTLKIQRTERGDSAVYLCASSVTGTGGQNIQYFGAGTRLSVL.

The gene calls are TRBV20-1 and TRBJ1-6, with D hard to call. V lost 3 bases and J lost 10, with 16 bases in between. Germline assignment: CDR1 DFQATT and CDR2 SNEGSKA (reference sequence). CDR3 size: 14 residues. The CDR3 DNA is TGCAGTGCTAGTTCTGAGGGAGGAGGCTCACCCCTCCACTTT. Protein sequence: CSASSEGGGSPLHF.

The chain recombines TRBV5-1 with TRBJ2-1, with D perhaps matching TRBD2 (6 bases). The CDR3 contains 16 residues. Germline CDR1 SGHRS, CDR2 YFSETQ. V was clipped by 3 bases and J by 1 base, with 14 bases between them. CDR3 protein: CASSSILGGSYNEQFF. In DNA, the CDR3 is TGCGCCAGCAGCTCCATTCTGGGGGGATCCTACAATGAGCAGTTCTTC.

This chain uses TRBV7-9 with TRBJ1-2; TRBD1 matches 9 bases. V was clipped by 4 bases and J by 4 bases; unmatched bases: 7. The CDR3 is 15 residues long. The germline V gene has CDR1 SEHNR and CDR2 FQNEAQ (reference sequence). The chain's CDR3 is CASSSRTGGRYGYTF. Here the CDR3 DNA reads TGTGCCAGCAGCTCGCGCACAGGGGGCCGCTATGGCTACACCTTC.

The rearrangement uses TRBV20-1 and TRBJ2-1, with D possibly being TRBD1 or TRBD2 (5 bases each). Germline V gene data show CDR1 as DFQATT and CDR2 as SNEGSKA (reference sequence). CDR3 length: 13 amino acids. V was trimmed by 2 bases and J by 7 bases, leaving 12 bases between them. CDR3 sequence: CSARMLGENEQFF. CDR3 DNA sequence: TGCAGTGCTAGAATGTTGGGGGAGAATGAGCAGTTCTTC.

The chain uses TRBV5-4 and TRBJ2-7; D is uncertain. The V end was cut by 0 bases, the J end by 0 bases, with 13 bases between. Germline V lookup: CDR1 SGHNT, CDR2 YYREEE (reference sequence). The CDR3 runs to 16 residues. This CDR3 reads CASSLEGRLNSYEQYF. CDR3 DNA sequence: TGTGCCAGCAGCTTGGAGGGTCGGCTAAACTCCTACGAGCAGTACTTC.

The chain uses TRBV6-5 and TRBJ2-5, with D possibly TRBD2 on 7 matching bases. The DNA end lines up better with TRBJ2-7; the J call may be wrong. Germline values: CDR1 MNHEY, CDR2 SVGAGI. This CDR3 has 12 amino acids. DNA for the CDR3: TGTGCCAGCAGCGGGGGGCTGAGCGAGCAGTACTTC. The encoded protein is CASSGGLSEQYF.

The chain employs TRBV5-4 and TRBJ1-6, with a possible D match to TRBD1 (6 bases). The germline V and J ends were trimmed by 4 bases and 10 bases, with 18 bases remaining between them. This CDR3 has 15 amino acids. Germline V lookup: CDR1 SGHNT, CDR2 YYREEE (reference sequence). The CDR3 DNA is TGTGCCAGCAGCCCGACCGGGATGAGGGGGTCACCCCTCCACTTT. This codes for CASSPTGMRGSPLHF.